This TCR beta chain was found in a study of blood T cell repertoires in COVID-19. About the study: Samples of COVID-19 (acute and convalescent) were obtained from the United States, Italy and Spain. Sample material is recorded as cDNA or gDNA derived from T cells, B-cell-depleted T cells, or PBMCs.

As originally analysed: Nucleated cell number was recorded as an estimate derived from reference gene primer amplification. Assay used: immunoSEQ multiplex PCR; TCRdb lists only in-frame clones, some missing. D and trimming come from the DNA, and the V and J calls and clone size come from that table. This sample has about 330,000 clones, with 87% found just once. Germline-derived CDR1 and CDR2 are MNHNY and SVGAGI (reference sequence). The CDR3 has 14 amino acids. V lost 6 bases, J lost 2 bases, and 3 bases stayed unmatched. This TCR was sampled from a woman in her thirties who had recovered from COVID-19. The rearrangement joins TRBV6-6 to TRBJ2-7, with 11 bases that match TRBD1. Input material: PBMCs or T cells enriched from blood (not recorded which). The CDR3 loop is CASRKGQGAYEQYF. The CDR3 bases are TGTGCCAGCAGAAAGGGACAGGGGGCCTACGAGCAGTACTTC.